The table lists the clone carrying this T cell receptor (beta chain) with many counts. The antigen is unknown. These data are taken from a study of T cells after yellow fever vaccination. Study at large: Those fractions that held only low numbers of cells were prepared using the SMART-Seq v4 Ultra Low Input RNA kit. Study-wide findings and caveats: It was a small share of clonotypes that appeared in both CD4 and CD8 compartments.

This CDR3 contains 14 residues. CDR1 and CDR2 (germline): SQVTM, ANQGSEA. The V gene lost 6 bases and the J gene lost 3 bases, with 15 bases spanning the gap. Conversion of TCR transcripts into cDNA relied on 5'RACE template switching, which added a universal primer site and UMIs. One entry per CDR3 protein, called by TCRdb with MiXCR from the 5' RACE reads. Of fewer than 350,000 distinct CDR3 sequences in the sample, 8.7% were seen once. The clonotype was recovered from a man aged 18 to 35 who received the YFV17D yellow fever vaccine. Material: PBMCs, obtained on the day of the first yellow fever vaccination. The chain couples TRBV29-1 to TRBJ1-3; D is uncertain. CDR3 amino acids: CSVALNIDGNTIYF. The DNA of the CDR3 is TGCAGCGTCGCCCTCAACATCGATGGAAACACCATATATTTT.